This T cell receptor beta chain comes out of a study of T-cell memory formation after mild COVID-19. V was shortened by 5 bases and J by 3 bases, with 17 bases between the two germline ends. Germline V gene data show CDR1 as SGHTA and CDR2 as FQGTGA. The CDR3 extends over 16 amino acids. Each CDR3 protein gets one entry after TCRdb re-called the 5' RACE reads with MiXCR. The sample lists 250,000 to 350,000 distinct CDR3 sequences, roughly an eighth occurring once. This clonotype was detected a few times. The V and J genes are TRBV7-3 and TRBJ2-1; D is unclear. The sequence derives from a man younger than 35 who had mild COVID-19 (a few samples of this study predate the infection). Cell type and time point are not known. Sequenced sample: PBMCs or a T cell subset sorted from them (not recorded which). The CDR3 reads CASSTIGVADYNEQFF. The CDR3, as DNA: TGTGCCAGCAGCACTATAGGTGTGGCTGACTACAATGAGCAGTTCTTC.